A single sample is the source of the 3 T cell receptor beta chains below, sequenced in a study of T-cell reconstitution after alpha-beta-depleted transplantation in children. The TCRbeta library was prepared with unique molecular identifiers. TCRdb re-analysed the PCR reads in MiXCR, keeping a single row per CDR3 protein. The table records around 78,000 distinct CDR3 sequences, 13% to 15% of them present only once. Source: PBMCs, mostly from graft donor cells, taken 180 days after TCRalphabeta/CD19-depleted stem cell transplant. The receptors originated from a male patient between 2 and 10 years old who had a stem cell transplant for acute lymphoblastic leukemia, so the T cells may come from the graft donor.

This chain uses TRBV18 with TRBJ1-2; D is ambiguous. From germline, CDR1 is KGHSH and CDR2 LQKENI. Trimming left V 4 bases short and J 3 bases short, with 12 bases between. This CDR3 comprises 14 residues. CDR3 DNA sequence: TGTGCCAGCTCACTCCGCAGGTCGGACTATGGCTACACCTTC. Its translation: CASSLRRSDYGYTF.

The V gene is TRBV6-5, the J gene TRBJ2-4, with 9 bases lining up with TRBD2. Germline CDR1 and CDR2: MNHEY and SVGAGI. The CDR3 runs to 15 residues. The junction had 10 bases not matched to a gene; V was cut back by 1 base and J by 12 bases. CDR3 protein: CASSYFSGRGADQYF. In nucleotides, the CDR3 is TGTGCCAGCAGTTACTTTAGCGGGAGAGGGGCGGATCAGTACTTC.

V is TRBV28 and J is TRBJ1-2; D gene ambiguous. Germline CDR1 and CDR2: MDHEN and SYDVKM. The CDR3 has 11 residues. The germline V and J ends were trimmed by 7 bases and 10 bases, with 13 bases remaining between them. In nucleotides, the CDR3 is TGTGCCAGCACCCCGAGAAATGCCTACACCTTC. Its protein is CASTPRNAYTF.